This TCR beta chain was observed in a study of blood T cells in healthy people across ages. The authors ran a second PCR of about 6 to 11 cycles using a sample-barcoded 5' primer and a J-beta primer mix. Every cDNA was tagged by a template-switch adaptor with 12 random nucleotides. MiXCR, applied by TCRdb to the 5' RACE reads, yields one record per CDR3 protein. The sample gives 650,000 to 800,000 distinct CDR3 sequences, around two fifths of which show up once; approximately 19% is in the top ten. Caucasian individuals from Russia who were healthy and aged roughly 6 to 100 acted as donors. Total RNA, at least 5 micrograms per sample, came from PBMCs. The V end was cut by 3 bases, the J end by 7 bases, with 14 bases between. CDR1 is SGDLS and CDR2 is YYNGEE in the germline V gene. The CDR3 runs 13 residues.

The sequence was obtained from a man aged 60-69 years in good health. Sequencing input: blood. The V and J genes are TRBV9 and TRBJ2-7; no clear D. CDR3 in amino acids: CASSGDGMWEQYF. The CDR3 DNA sequence: TGTGCCAGCAGCGGAGACGGAATGTGGGAGCAGTACTTC.